What follows are 23 T cell receptor beta chains derived from one specimen sequenced in a study of shared clonotypes between healthy human individuals. Some clones are missing from TCRdb's copy, which holds only in-frame ones; the method was immunoSEQ multiplex PCR. Of 1 million to 1.3 million clones detected, around three quarters appear once; the ten largest clones hold 0.6% to 0.75%. The sequenced sample consisted of memory CD4+ T cells from PBMCs. Subset indicated: CD45RA-negative fraction. Every receptor here comes from a young man in good health. Some clones in this sample may be carry-over from other donors' samples.

Of note for this clone: A much larger clone lies one base from this, so it may be a read error. The rearrangement joins TRBV5-6 to TRBJ1-4, with 10 bases that match TRBD1. CDR3 size: 14 residues. Germline V lookup: CDR1 SGHDT, CDR2 YYEEEE. With 3 bases clipped from V and 5 bases from J, the junction kept 1 base outside the gene matches. The CDR3 DNA sequence: TGTGCCAGCAGCTCGGGACAGGGGAATGAAAAACTGTTTTTT. Protein product: CASSSGQGNEKLFF.

This clone was counted between two and nine times. The chain recombines TRBV19 with TRBJ1-1; D call uncertain. Germline values: CDR1 LNHDA, CDR2 SQIVND (reference sequence). With 3 bases removed from V and 3 bases from J, the gap between germline ends came to 11 bases. The CDR3 has 14 amino acids. CDR3 loop: CASSIGSPDTEAFF. The CDR3 DNA is TGTGCCAGTAGTATTGGCTCTCCGGACACTGAAGCTTTCTTT.

The chain recombines TRBV27 with TRBJ2-7; unclear D gene. Germline V gene data show CDR1 as MNHEY and CDR2 as SMNVEV (reference sequence). V gave up 2 bases and J gave up 2 bases, with 16 bases separating them. There are 16 residues in the CDR3. CDR3 nucleotides: TGTGCCAGCAGTTTAAATCCGACGGCTAGGACCTACGAGCAGTACTTC. It codes for CASSLNPTARTYEQYF.

The rearrangement links TRBV9 to TRBJ2-7, with D maybe TRBD1 (6 bases). The CDR3 consists of 15 residues. CDR1 is SGDLS, CDR2 YYNGEE, per germline. Trimming removed 0 bases from V and 2 bases from J, with 12 bases in between. This chain's CDR3 is CASSVGAGQTYEQYF. The CDR3 DNA reads TGTGCCAGCAGCGTAGGGGCAGGACAGACCTACGAGCAGTACTTC.

The chain joins TRBV11-2 to TRBJ2-3, with TRBD2 as a possible D gene (6 bases). The CDR3 has 15 residues. Germline CDR1 and CDR2: SGHAT and FQNNGV. V was clipped by 2 bases and J by 2 bases, with 11 bases between them. CDR3 coding DNA: TGTGCCAGCAGCTTATCGGGACTTCACACAGATACGCAGTATTTT. Encoded protein: CASSLSGLHTDTQYF. Drawing the rest from reference TRBV11-2 and TRBJ2-3, the complete variable domain is EAGVAQSPRYKIIEKRQSVAFWCNPISGHATLYWYQQILGQGPKLLIQFQNNGVVDDSQLPKDRFSAERLKGVDSTLKIQPAKLEDSAVYLCASSLSGLHTDTQYFGPGTRLTVL.

This sequence joins TRBV28 and TRBJ2-7; perhaps D is TRBD1 or TRBD2 (6 bases each). The CDR3 has 14 residues. The V end was cut by 7 bases, the J end by 3 bases, with 16 bases between. The germline V gene encodes CDR1 MDHEN and CDR2 SYDVKM. Written as DNA, the CDR3 is TGTGCCAGCACCAGTGGAGGAGGGGGCTACGAGCAGTACTTC. This codes for CASTSGGGGYEQYF.

The V and J genes are TRBV6-5 and TRBJ1-1; TRBD1 agrees at 9 bases. Germline CDR1 is MNHEY and CDR2 is SVGAGI. The CDR3 spans 14 residues. V dropped 6 bases and J dropped 0; count of bases not matched to a gene: 2. The chain's CDR3 is CASRYRGLNTEAFF. DNA for the CDR3: TGTGCCAGCAGATACAGGGGGCTGAACACTGAAGCTTTCTTT.

V gene TRBV15 combines with J gene TRBJ2-5; TRBD2 is a possible D gene (6 bases). Germline V lookup: CDR1 LNHNV, CDR2 YYDKDF (reference sequence). The CDR3 length is 15 residues. The V gene lost 0 bases and the J gene lost 5 bases, with 13 bases spanning the gap. CDR3 nucleotides: TGTGCCACCAGCAGAGATCGGTGGGACTCGGAGACCCAGTACTTC. Residues: CATSRDRWDSETQYF.

The chain is built from TRBV29-1 and TRBJ2-5, with 16 bases that match TRBD2. The CDR3 covers 16 residues. The junction had 5 bases not matched to a gene; V was cut back by 6 bases and J by 1 base. Germline CDR1 and CDR2: SQVTM and ANQGSEA. This CDR3 is CSVGTSGRALQETQYF. The CDR3 DNA is TGCAGCGTCGGGACTAGCGGGAGGGCCCTCCAAGAGACCCAGTACTTC.

The J gene is TRBJ2-7, the V gene TRBV7-2, with TRBD2 identical over 10 bases. The V gene's germline CDR1 is SGHTA and CDR2 FQGNSA. This CDR3 region has 16 residues. With 3 bases clipped from V and 3 bases from J, the junction kept 8 bases outside the gene matches. This CDR3 is CASSLGPSGGFYEQYF. The CDR3 nucleotides are TGTGCCAGCAGCTTGGGCCCTAGCGGGGGATTCTACGAGCAGTACTTC. Looking up the rest from reference TRBV7-2 and TRBJ2-7 gives the full variable domain: GAGVSQSPSNKVTEKGKDVELRCDPISGHTALYWYRQSLGQGLEFLIYFQGNSAPDKSGLPSDRFSAERTGGSVSTLTIQRTQQEDSAVYLCASSLGPSGGFYEQYFGPGTRLTVT.

The CDR3 sequence: CASSQAQNQPQHF. CDR3 bases: TGTGCCAGCAGCCAAGCGCAGAATCAGCCCCAGCATTTT. The V call is TRBV4-2, the J call TRBJ1-5, with D unclear. There are 13 residues in the CDR3. Germline V lookup: CDR1 LGHNA, CDR2 YNFKEQ. Trimming shortened V by 1 base and J by 4 bases, and 5 bases separated the two germline ends.

This sequence joins TRBV18 and TRBJ2-5, with 12 bases matching TRBD1. V shed 1 base and J 5 bases; nucleotides not matched to a gene: 8. This CDR3 comprises 17 residues. The V gene's germline CDR1 is KGHSH and CDR2 LQKENI. The CDR3 is CASSPQRGQGARETQYF. Written as DNA, the CDR3 is TGTGCCAGCTCACCACAGCGGGGACAGGGGGCGCGGGAGACCCAGTACTTC.

The chain uses TRBV10-2 and TRBJ2-5, with a tentative D call TRBD1 (6 bases). V lost 3 bases and J 5 bases, leaving 13 bases between the germline ends. The CDR3 has 14 residues. CDR1 WSHSY and CDR2 SAAADI come from the germline V gene. The CDR3 DNA follows: TGCGCCAGCAGTGATACGGACAGAAGGGAGACCCAGTACTTC. This gives the protein CASSDTDRRETQYF.

The chain combines TRBV29-1 with TRBJ2-1, with D unresolved. Germline V lookup: CDR1 SQVTM, CDR2 ANQGSEA. V was pared by 7 bases and J by 7 bases, with 8 bases between. CDR3 length: 10 amino acids. In DNA form, the CDR3 reads TGCAGCGCCCAGAGGAATGAGCAGTTCTTC. This translates into CSAQRNEQFF.

This clone has more than one count but fewer than ten. The V call is TRBV5-4, the J call TRBJ1-4; D is unclear. Germline values: CDR1 SGHNT, CDR2 YYREEE (reference sequence). The CDR3 runs to 17 residues. The V end lost 3 bases, the J end lost 0 bases, and 15 bases lay between the germline ends. The CDR3 loop reads CASSSGGMGSTNEKLFF. Written as DNA, the CDR3 is TGTGCCAGCAGCTCGGGAGGTATGGGATCAACTAATGAAAAACTGTTTTTT.

This rearrangement joins TRBV15 to TRBJ2-5; 9 bases are a match to TRBD2. This CDR3 has 16 amino acids. CDR1 LNHNV and CDR2 YYDKDF come from the germline V gene (reference sequence). Trimming at V came to 5 bases and at J to 1 base, leaving 8 bases not matched to a gene. In DNA form, the CDR3 reads TGTGCCACCAGCGGACCGGGACTAGCTTTCCAAGAGACCCAGTACTTC. Translated, it gives CATSGPGLAFQETQYF.

The rearrangement links TRBV5-4 to TRBJ1-4; TRBD1 is a possible D gene (6 bases). CDR3 length: 16 residues. V was trimmed by 3 bases and J by 1 base, leaving 13 bases between them. The germline CDR1 and CDR2 sequences are SGHNT and YYREEE (reference sequence). The CDR3, as DNA: TGTGCCAGCAGCTACACAGGGCTAGGAACTAATGAAAAACTGTTTTTT. Amino acid sequence: CASSYTGLGTNEKLFF.

CDR3 residues: CASRPRSGSTDTQYF. CDR3 bases: TGTGCCAGCAGACCTCGTAGCGGGAGCACAGATACGCAGTATTTT. V usage is TRBV5-4 and J usage is TRBJ2-3; 7 bases fit TRBD2. The V gene end was trimmed by 5 bases and the J gene end by 0 bases; junction bases not matched to a gene: 6. Germline V lookup: CDR1 SGHNT, CDR2 YYREEE (reference sequence). The CDR3 runs to 15 residues.

The chain joins TRBV12-5 to TRBJ2-1, with unresolved D. CDR3 size: 13 residues. Germline loops: CDR1 LGHNT, CDR2 FRNRAP. The ends were cut back, 1 base at V and 6 bases at J, with 7 bases in the middle. The CDR3 DNA is TGTGCTAGTGGTTTGGGGTGGGGCAATGAGCAGTTCTTC. Its translation: CASGLGWGNEQFF.

This clone came up a few times. The chain is built from TRBV11-2 and TRBJ1-1; TRBD1 might be the D (5 bases). Per the germline V gene, CDR1 is SGHAT and CDR2 is FQNNGV. The V end was cut by 0 bases, the J end by 3 bases, with 8 bases between. The CDR3 totals 14 residues. This chain's CDR3 is CASSLDQGDTEAFF. CDR3 nucleotides: TGTGCCAGCAGCTTAGATCAGGGCGACACTGAAGCTTTCTTT.

V usage is TRBV6-6 and J usage is TRBJ1-1; D gene unclear. Trimming removed 6 bases from V and 0 bases from J, with 11 bases in between. CDR1 and CDR2 (germline): MNHNY, SVGAGI (reference sequence). The CDR3 runs 14 residues. CDR3 region: CASSPGRVNTEAFF. The CDR3 nucleotides are TGTGCCAGCAGCCCCGGGAGAGTGAACACTGAAGCTTTCTTT.

Points on this clone: Other DNA sequences from this sample encode an identical CDR3 as well. The V call is TRBV11-2, the J call TRBJ2-2; D perhaps matches TRBD2 (6 bases). In germline, CDR1 is SGHAT, CDR2 FQNNGV. The CDR3 runs 15 residues. V was shortened by 0 bases and J by 4 bases, with 9 bases between the two germline ends. This CDR3 is CASSLDLGGTGELFF. CDR3 bases: TGTGCCAGCAGCTTAGATCTGGGGGGCACCGGGGAGCTGTTTTTT.

The chain recombines TRBV5-4 with TRBJ2-7, with TRBD1 matching over 7 bases. In germline, CDR1 is SGHNT, CDR2 YYREEE (reference sequence). V shed 2 bases, J shed 4 bases, and the junction held 9 bases outside the gene matches. The CDR3 has 15 amino acids. The CDR3 sequence is CASSFSARGQYEQYF. CDR3 nucleotide sequence: TGTGCCAGCAGCTTTTCGGCGAGGGGGCAATACGAGCAGTACTTC.